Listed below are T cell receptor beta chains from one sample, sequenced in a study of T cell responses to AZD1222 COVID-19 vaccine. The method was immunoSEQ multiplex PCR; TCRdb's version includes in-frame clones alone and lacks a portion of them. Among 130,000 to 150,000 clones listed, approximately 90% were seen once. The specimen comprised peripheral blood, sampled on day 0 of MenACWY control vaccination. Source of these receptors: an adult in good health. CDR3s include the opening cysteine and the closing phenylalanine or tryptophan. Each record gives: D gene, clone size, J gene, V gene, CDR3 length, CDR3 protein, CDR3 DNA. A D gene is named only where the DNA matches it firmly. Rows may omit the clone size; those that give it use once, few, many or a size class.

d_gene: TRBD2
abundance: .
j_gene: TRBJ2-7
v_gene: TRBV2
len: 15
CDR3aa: CASSEGSGGSYEQYF
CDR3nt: TGTGCCAGCAGTGAGGGTAGCGGGGGATCCTACGAGCAGTACTTC

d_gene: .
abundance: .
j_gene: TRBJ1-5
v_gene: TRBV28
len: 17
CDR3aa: CASSSWDGPISNQPQHF
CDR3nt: TGTGCCAGCAGTTCCTGGGACGGTCCGATTAGCAATCAGCCCCAGCATTTT

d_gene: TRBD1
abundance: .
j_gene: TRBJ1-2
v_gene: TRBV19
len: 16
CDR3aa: CASSIGQGAAFYGYTF
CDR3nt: TGTGCCAGTAGTATCGGACAGGGGGCTGCTTTCTATGGCTACACCTTC

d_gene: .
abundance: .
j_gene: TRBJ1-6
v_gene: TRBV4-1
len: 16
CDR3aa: CASSQVSGLNNSPLHF
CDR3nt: TGCGCCAGCAGCCAAGTTTCGGGGCTGAATAATTCACCCCTCCACTTT

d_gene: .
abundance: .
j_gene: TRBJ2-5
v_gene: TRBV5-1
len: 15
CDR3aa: CASSLVQGQQETQYF
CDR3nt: TGCGCCAGCAGCTTGGTCCAGGGGCAACAAGAGACCCAGTACTTC

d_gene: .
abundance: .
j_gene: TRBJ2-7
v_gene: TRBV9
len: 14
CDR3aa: CASSVDEEPYEQYF
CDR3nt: TGTGCCAGCAGCGTAGATGAAGAGCCCTACGAGCAGTACTTC

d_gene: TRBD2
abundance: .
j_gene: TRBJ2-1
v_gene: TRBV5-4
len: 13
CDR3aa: CASSLASGNEQFF
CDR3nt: TGTGCCAGCAGCTTGGCTAGCGGAAATGAGCAGTTCTTC

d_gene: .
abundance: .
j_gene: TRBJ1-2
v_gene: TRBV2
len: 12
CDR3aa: CASSEGHSGYTF
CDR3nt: TGTGCCAGCAGTGAAGGACACTCTGGCTACACCTTC

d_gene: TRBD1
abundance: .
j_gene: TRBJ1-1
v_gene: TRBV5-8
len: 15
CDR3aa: CASSQYQGADTEAFF
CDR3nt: TGTGCCAGCAGCCAATACCAGGGGGCGGACACTGAAGCTTTCTTT

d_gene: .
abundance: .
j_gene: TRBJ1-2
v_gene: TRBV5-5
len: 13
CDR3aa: CASRKDGIYGYTF
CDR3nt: TGTGCCAGCAGGAAGGACGGAATCTATGGCTACACCTTC

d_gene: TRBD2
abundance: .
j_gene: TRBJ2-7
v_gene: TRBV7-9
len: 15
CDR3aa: CASSLGGTSGYEQYF
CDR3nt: TGTGCCAGCAGCTTAGGGGGGACTAGCGGCTACGAGCAGTACTTC

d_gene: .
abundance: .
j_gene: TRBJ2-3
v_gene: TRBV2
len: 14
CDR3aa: CASSEFGDTDTQYF
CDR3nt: TGTGCCAGCAGTGAATTTGGGGACACAGATACGCAGTATTTT

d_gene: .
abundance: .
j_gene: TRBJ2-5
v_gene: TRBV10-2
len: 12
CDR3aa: CASSESRSEGYF
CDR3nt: TGCGCCAGCAGTGAGTCCAGATCCGAGGGGTACTTC

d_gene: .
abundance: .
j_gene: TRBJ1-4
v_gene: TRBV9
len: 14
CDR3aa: CASSGKRGNEKLFF
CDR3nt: TGTGCCAGCAGCGGTAAGAGGGGCAATGAAAAACTGTTTTTT

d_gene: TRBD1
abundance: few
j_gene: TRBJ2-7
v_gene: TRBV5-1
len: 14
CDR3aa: CASSLGQGVYEQYF
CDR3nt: TGCGCCAGCAGCTTGGGACAGGGGGTCTACGAGCAGTACTTC

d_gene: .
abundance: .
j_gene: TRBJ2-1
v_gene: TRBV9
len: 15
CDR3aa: CASSVGQGSYNEQFF
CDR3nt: TGTGCCAGCAGCGTAGGGCAGGGCTCCTACAATGAGCAGTTCTTC

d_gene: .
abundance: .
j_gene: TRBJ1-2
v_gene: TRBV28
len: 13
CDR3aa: CASSLPGSYGYTF
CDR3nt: TGTGCCAGCAGTTTACCGGGATCCTATGGCTACACCTTC